This T cell receptor beta chain derives from a study of PD-1 blockade in classical Hodgkin lymphoma (dated by TCRdb to between 2020 and 2021). Regarding the study in general: Nivolumab dosing was 3 mg/kg intravenously every 2 weeks, continuing until either disease progression or unacceptable toxicity. To define a peripheral blood immune signature of response to PD-1 blockade in classical Hodgkin lymphoma, the study combined TCR beta sequencing with CyTOF. What the study reported, not specific to this receptor: Patients starting nivolumab less than 1 year after ASCT had lower diversity and were excluded from later analyses to avoid confounding by immune reconstitution. Baseline TCR diversity was reported as lower in newly diagnosed patients than in healthy donors, and lower still in relapsed/refractory patients. A significant rise by C4D1 was seen in CD4+ but not CD8+ TCR diversity (p=0.0027 vs p=0.16), with the rise being most apparent in complete responders (p=0.02). Trial patients with a complete response had baseline diversity similar to that of newly diagnosed patients, while partial responders and progressors had significantly lower diversity. The study was restricted to a single clinical trial cohort, and the causes of repertoire differences, possibly disease activity or prior therapy, were left undefined.

The label giving this sample's time point can be read as: cycle 1 day 1 (C1D1), immediately before nivolumab initiation. All trial patients had relapsed after autologous stem cell transplantation, with cohorts A, B and C differing in prior brentuximab vedotin exposure. Magnetic negative selection with a Miltenyi CD8+ T cell isolation kit was used to purify CD8+ T cells from thawed PBMCs. The trial cohort was composed of over 50 patients with relapsed/refractory classical Hodgkin lymphoma, for whom complete response, partial response or progressive disease was recorded as best overall response. Trial patients were treated with single-agent nivolumab in the multi-cohort phase II CheckMate 205 trial. An independent review committee assessed best overall response by applying the 2007 International Working Group response criteria. Trial PBMCs were obtained immediately prior to nivolumab initiation (C1D1) and on therapy at cycle 2 day 1 and cycle 4 day 1. Peripheral blood was collected in 8 mL Vacutainer Cell Preparation Tubes, from which PBMCs were isolated by centrifugation and then cryopreserved. Purified CD4+ and CD8+ fractions were prepared only for cases where an additional PBMC sample was available. On LS columns in a quadroMACS separator, the magnetically labelled cells were depleted, and the flow-through was collected as the purified fraction.

CDR1 and CDR2 are read off the germline V gene (reference sequence) as MNHEY and SMNVEV. Including the terminal cysteine and phenylalanine, the CDR3 comprises 16 residues. Only CDR3 DNA remains: 48 bases, in frame from the first base. From V the trimming removes 6 bases and from J it removes 1 base, while the gene matches leave 5 bases of the junction unaccounted for. Concerning this clone: The antigen it binds to is not known. Within one base of it there is no much larger clone, and no base qualities were kept.

Genomic DNA was extracted with the Qiagen DNeasy kit from unsorted PBMCs and from negatively selected CD4+ and CD8+ fractions. TCR beta CDR3 regions were amplified by immunoSEQ multiplex PCR using primers annealing to V and J segments. A synthetic immune receptor repertoire was used to minimize amplification bias, and any residual bias was removed computationally once sequencing was done. On the study's bioinformatics: Repertoire diversity was quantified as the Shannon entropy index using custom Python scripts. The unsorted, CD4+ and CD8+ repertoires were each analyzed separately, with the exception of combined analyses, where CD4+ and CD8+ sequences were merged in silico. A clone counted as expanded when the clone's frequency after treatment rose at least 2-fold relative to C1D1, and clones undetected at baseline were given a pseudocount of 0.5. Singleton clones were defined as clones with 0 or 1 copy at C1D1, and non-singleton clones were defined as clones with 2 or more copies. Clones expanded in unsorted samples were annotated as CD4+, CD8+ or unknown by matching protein sequences in sorted samples from the same patient. Wilcoxon tests on paired samples were used to test diversity changes from C1D1 to C4D1. The table was pulled from immuneACCESS by TCRdb, which kept in-frame rearrangements only. Such tables lose some clones; where checked, under half of the loss comes from unresolved V genes, and the rest has no known cause. V and J calls and clone size are given by that table; D and trimming were obtained from the DNA. The sample table lists about 27,000 clones, around nine tenths of them with a count of one. The ten largest clonotypes hold 5.5% to 8.5% of the sample.

The rearrangement combines TRBV27 with TRBJ2-7; 14 nucleotides in the junction match TRBD2. The sample consisted of CD8+ T cells from blood, taken at baseline. The TCR originated in a human donor with classical Hodgkin lymphoma. The bases are TGTGCCAGCAGCGGGACTAGCGGGAGTCGGTCCTACGAGCAGTACTTC. Its protein is CASSGTSGSRSYEQYF.